This T cell receptor (beta chain) was captured by sequencing in a study of beta chain features in type 1 diabetes. This CDR3 has 11 residues. V lost 5 bases to trimming and J lost 4 bases, with 5 bases between them. The germline gives CDR1 MNHEY, CDR2 SVGAGI. Expressed TCRB transcripts were sequenced because the entire RNA isolate underwent reverse transcription. Sequencing was performed with immunoSEQ multiplex PCR; in TCRdb, only in-frame clones are kept and a portion is missing. Of around 320,000 clones in the sample, about 15% are singletons; the top ten hold roughly 7%. Input material: central memory CD4+ T cells from blood. This chain links TRBV6-5 with TRBJ1-2; no clear D gene. The TCR originated in a man aged 25-40 years in good health. CDR3 sequence: CASSTTYGYTF. In DNA, the CDR3 is TGTGCCAGCAGTACGACCTATGGCTACACCTTC.